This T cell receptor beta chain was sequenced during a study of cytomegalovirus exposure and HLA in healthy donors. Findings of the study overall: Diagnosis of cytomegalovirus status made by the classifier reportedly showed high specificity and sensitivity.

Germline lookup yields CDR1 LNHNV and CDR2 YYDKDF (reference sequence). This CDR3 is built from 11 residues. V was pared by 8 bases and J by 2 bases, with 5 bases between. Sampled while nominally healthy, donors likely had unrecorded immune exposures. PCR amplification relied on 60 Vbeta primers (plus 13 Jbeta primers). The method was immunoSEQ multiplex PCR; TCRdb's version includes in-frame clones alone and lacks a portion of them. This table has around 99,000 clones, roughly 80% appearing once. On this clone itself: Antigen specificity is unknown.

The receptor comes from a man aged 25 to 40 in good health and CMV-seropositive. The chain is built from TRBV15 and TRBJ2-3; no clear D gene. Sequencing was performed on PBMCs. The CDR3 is CATGATDTQYF. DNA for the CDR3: TGTGCCACCGGAGCCACAGATACGCAGTATTTT. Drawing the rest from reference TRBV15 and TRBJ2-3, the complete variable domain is DAMVIQNPRYQVTQFGKPVTLSCSQTLNHNVMYWYQQKSSQAPKLLFHYYDKDFNNEADTPDNFQSRRPNTSFCFLDIRSPGLGDTAMYLCATGATDTQYFGPGTRLTVL.